This T cell receptor (beta chain) originates from a study of T cell responses to AZD1222 COVID-19 vaccine. The study, taken as a whole, reports: Regions 160-218 and 743-854 held dominance among vaccine-associated CD4 TCRs, which spanned spike. Baseline testing showed seropositivity in only a handful of AZD1222 recipients. It should be noted that donors were predominantly white British and more often female, and clonal diversity was possibly underestimated.

With respect to this clone: Antigen unknown. The sample carries other DNA sequences with the same CDR3.

From germline, CDR1 is MNHEY and CDR2 SMNVEV (reference sequence). Trimming removed 3 bases from V and 5 bases from J, with 7 bases in between. The CDR3 is 13 residues long. Clones were read by immunoSEQ multiplex PCR, and TCRdb kept only the in-frame ones, dropping some. The sample has about 200,000 clones, approximately 93% seen once. The source was peripheral blood, collected 28 days after the second AZD1222 dose. The chain joins TRBV27 to TRBJ2-2; no reliable D call. The receptor comes from an adult who received the AZD1222 COVID-19 vaccine. The CDR3 region has the DNA TGTGCCAGCAGTTTGGGGTGGACCGGGGAGCTGTTTTTT. Translation: CASSLGWTGELFF.